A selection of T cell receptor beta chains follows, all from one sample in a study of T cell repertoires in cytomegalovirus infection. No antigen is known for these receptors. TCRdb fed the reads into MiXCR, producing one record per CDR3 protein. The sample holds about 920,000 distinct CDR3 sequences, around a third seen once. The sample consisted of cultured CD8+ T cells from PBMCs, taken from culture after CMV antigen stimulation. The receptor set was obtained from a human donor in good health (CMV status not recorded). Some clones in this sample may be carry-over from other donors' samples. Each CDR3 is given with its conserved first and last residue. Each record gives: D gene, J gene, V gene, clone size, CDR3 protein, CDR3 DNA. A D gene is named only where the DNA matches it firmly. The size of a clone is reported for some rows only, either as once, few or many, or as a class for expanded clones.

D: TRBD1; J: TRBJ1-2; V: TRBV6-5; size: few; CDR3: CASSYSGQGHNYGYTF; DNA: TGTGCCAGCAGTTACTCGGGACAGGGACACAACTATGGCTACACCTTC
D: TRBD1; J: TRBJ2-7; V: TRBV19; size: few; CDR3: CASRLRDSYYEQYF; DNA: TGTGCCAGTAGGCTTAGGGACAGCTACTACGAGCAGTACTTC
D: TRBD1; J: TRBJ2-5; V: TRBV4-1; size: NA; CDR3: CASSQDRGKTQYF; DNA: TGCGCCAGCAGCCAAGACAGGGGGAAGACCCAGTACTTC
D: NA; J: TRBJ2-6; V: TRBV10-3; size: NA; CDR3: CAISESPGAGANVLTF; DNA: TGTGCCATCAGTGAGTCGCCAGGGGCTGGGGCCAACGTCCTGACTTTC
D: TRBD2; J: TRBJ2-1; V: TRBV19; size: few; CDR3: CASSIDSPGGSGGGDEQFF; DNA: TGTGCCAGTAGTATAGATAGCCCCGGGGGTAGCGGGGGTGGGGATGAGCAGTTCTTC
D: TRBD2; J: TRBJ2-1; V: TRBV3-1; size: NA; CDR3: CASSQDWLAGGPMEYNEQFF; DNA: TGTGCCAGCAGCCAAGATTGGCTAGCGGGGGGGCCGATGGAGTACAATGAGCAGTTCTTC
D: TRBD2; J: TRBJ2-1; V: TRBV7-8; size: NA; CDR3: CATNSGAYNEQFF; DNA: TGTGCCACCAATAGCGGGGCTTACAATGAGCAGTTCTTC
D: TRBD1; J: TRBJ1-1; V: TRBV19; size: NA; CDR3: CASSITGQTGTEAFF; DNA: TGTGCCAGTAGTATAACGGGACAGACGGGCACTGAAGCTTTCTTT
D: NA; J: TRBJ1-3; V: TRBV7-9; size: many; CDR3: CASSLGQDSGNTIYF; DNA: TGTGCCAGCAGCTTAGGACAGGACTCTGGAAACACCATATATTTT
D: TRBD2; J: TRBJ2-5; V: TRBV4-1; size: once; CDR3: CASSPTQRGPRETQYF; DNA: TGCGCCAGCAGCCCCACGCAGCGGGGGCCCCGGGAGACCCAGTACTTC
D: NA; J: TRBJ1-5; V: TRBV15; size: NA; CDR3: CATSPEGQGMGQPQHF; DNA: TGTGCCACCAGCCCCGAGGGTCAGGGAATGGGTCAGCCCCAGCATTTT
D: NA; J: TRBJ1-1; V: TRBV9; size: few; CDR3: CASAGPSEAFF; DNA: TGTGCCAGCGCGGGGCCATCTGAAGCTTTCTTT
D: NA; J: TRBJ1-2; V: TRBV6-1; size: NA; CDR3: CASSEASAQGRRDGYTF; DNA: TGTGCCAGCAGTGAAGCCTCGGCGCAGGGACGACGAGATGGCTACACCTTC
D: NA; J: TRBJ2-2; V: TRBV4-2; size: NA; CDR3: CASSQDGFRGRNTGELFF; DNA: TGTGCCAGCAGCCAAGATGGATTCAGGGGCCGGAACACCGGGGAGCTGTTTTTT
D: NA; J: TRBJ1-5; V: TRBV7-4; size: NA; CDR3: CASSLGSGWPQHF; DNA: TGTGCCAGCAGTCTGGGTAGTGGGTGGCCCCAGCATTTT
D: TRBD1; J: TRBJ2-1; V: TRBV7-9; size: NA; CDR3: CVSSLAPGGYNEQFF; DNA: TGTGTCAGCAGCTTAGCTCCAGGGGGCTACAATGAGCAGTTCTTC
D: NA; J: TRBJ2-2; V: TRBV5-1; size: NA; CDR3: CASSLGLDLFF; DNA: TGCGCCAGCAGCTTGGGGCTTGATCTGTTTTTT
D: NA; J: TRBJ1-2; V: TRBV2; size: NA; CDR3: CASRVAYGYTF; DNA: TGTGCCAGCAGGGTAGCGTATGGCTACACCTTC
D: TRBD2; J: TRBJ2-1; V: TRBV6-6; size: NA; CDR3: CASSREEPRTHEQFF; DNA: TGTGCCAGCAGTCGGGAGGAACCCCGGACACATGAGCAGTTCTTC
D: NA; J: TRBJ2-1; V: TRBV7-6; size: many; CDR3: CASSPDENDWTSYNEQFF; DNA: TGTGCCAGCAGCCCCGACGAAAACGACTGGACCTCCTACAATGAGCAGTTCTTC
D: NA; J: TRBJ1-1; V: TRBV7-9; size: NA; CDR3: CASSEGWGEAFF; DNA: TGTGCCAGCAGCGAGGGGTGGGGGGAAGCTTTCTTT
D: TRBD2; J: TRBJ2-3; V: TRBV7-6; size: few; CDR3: CASSLKRTSGGASDTQYF; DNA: TGTGCCAGCAGCTTAAAGAGAACTAGCGGGGGGGCATCAGATACGCAGTATTTT
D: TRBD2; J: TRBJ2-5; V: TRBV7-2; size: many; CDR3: CASSLWVAGAHQETQYF; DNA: TGTGCCAGCAGCTTATGGGTAGCGGGGGCTCACCAAGAGACCCAGTACTTC
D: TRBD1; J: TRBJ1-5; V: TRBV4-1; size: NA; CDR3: CASSQGGGGWDQPQHF; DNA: TGCGCCAGCAGCCAGGGAGGAGGGGGCTGGGATCAGCCCCAGCATTTT
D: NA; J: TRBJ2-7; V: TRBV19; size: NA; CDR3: CATFDSYEQYF; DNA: TGTGCCACCTTCGACAGCTACGAGCAGTACTTC
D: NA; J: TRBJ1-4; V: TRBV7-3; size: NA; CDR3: CASNRTGRNEKLFF; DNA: TGTGCCAGCAACAGAACCGGGAGAAATGAAAAACTATTTTTT
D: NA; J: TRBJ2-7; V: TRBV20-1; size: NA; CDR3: CSANAGLLSEQYF; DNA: TGCAGTGCCAACGCGGGACTCCTATCCGAGCAGTACTTC
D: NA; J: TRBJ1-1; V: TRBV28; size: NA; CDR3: CASSSGDLNTEAFF; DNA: TGTGCCAGCAGTTCAGGGGACCTGAACACTGAAGCTTTCTTT
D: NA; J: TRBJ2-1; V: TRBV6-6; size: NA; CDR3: CACTDQGNEQFF; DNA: TGTGCCTGTACAGATCAGGGGAATGAGCAGTTCTTC
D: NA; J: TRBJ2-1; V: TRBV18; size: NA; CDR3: CASSHSYLGAYNEQFF; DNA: TGTGCCAGCTCACACTCGTATCTGGGGGCGTACAATGAGCAGTTCTTC
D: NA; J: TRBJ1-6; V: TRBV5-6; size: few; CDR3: CASSSDGSSYNSPLHF; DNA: TGTGCCAGCAGCTCCGACGGTAGCTCCTATAATTCACCCCTCCACTTT
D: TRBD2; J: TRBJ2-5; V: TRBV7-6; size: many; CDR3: CASSLAAGGQETQYF; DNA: TGTGCCAGCAGCTTAGCTGCGGGGGGCCAAGAGACCCAGTACTTC
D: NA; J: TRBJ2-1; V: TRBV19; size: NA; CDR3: CASSIGTVRLYNEQFF; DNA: TGTGCCAGTAGTATTGGGACCGTACGACTTTACAATGAGCAGTTCTTC
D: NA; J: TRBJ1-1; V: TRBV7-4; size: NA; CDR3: CANSLGYTGTNEAFF; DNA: TGTGCCAACAGCTTAGGGTACACAGGAACCAATGAAGCTTTCTTT
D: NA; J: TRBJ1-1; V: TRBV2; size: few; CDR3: CASRGGTAKGNTEAFF; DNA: TGTGCCAGCAGGGGAGGGACGGCGAAGGGGAACACTGAAGCTTTCTTT
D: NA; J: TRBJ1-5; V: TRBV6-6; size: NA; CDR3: CASSYLARGNQPQHF; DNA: TGTGCCAGCAGTTACCTCGCCAGGGGCAATCAGCCCCAGCATTTT
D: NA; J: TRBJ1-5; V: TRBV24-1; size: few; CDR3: CATSESGEYQPQHF; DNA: TGTGCCACCAGTGAGTCAGGGGAATATCAGCCCCAGCATTTT
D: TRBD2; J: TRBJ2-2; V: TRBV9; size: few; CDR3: CASSGLAGRLTGELFF; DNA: TGTGCCAGCAGCGGACTAGCGGGGAGACTCACCGGGGAGCTGTTTTTT
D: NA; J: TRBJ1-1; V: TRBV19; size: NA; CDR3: CASMWGNTEAFF; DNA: TGTGCCAGTATGTGGGGAAACACTGAAGCTTTCTTT
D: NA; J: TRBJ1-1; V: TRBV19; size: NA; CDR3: CASSIDEDKNTEAFF; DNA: TGTGCCAGTAGTATAGATGAGGACAAGAACACTGAAGCTTTCTTT
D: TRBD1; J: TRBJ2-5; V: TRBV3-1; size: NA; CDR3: CASSQSDRGPQETQYF; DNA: TGTGCCAGCAGCCAATCGGACAGGGGACCGCAAGAGACCCAGTACTTC
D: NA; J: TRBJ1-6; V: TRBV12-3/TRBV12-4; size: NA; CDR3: CASSFAGRHSPLHF; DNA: TGTGCCAGCAGTTTTGCGGGGAGGCATTCACCCCTCCACTTT
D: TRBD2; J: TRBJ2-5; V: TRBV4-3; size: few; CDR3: CASSQERGGSQETQYF; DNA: TGCGCCAGCAGCCAAGAGCGCGGGGGAAGTCAAGAGACCCAGTACTTC
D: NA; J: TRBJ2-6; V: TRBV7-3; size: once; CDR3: CASSQQVPGANVLTF; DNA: TGTGCCAGCAGTCAACAGGTTCCTGGGGCCAACGTCCTGACTTTC
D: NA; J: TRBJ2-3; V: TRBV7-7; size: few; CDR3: CASSLGFGPGDTQYF; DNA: TGTGCTAGCAGCTTAGGCTTTGGGCCTGGGGATACGCAGTATTTT
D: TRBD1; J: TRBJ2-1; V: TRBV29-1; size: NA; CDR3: CSVGQGYEQFF; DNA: TGCAGCGTTGGACAGGGCTATGAGCAGTTCTTC
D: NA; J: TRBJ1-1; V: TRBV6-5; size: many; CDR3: CASSYDSPRGYNTEAFF; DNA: TGTGCCAGCAGTTACGATTCCCCCCGTGGTTACAACACTGAAGCTTTCTTT
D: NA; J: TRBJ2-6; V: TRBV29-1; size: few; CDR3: CSVEGEWANVLTF; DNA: TGCAGCGTTGAAGGGGAGTGGGCCAACGTCCTGACTTTC
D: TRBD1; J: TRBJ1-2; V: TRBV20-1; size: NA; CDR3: CSARRTQGDYGYTF; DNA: TGCAGTGCTAGGCGGACCCAGGGGGACTATGGCTACACCTTC
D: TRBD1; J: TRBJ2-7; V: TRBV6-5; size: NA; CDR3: CASSYGDSSYEQYF; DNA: TGTGCCAGCAGTTACGGGGACAGCTCCTACGAGCAGTACTTC
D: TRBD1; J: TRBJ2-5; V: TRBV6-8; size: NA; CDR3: CASSYSPGQVETQYF; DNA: TGTGCCAGCAGTTACTCACCGGGACAGGTGGAGACCCAGTACTTC
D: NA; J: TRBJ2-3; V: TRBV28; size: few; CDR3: CASSHDTLWDTQYF; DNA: TGTGCCAGCAGCCATGACACCTTATGGGATACGCAGTATTTT
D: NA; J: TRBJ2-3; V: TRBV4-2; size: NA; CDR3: CASSQVAGDLANTQYF; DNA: TGTGCCAGCAGCCAAGTAGCAGGGGATCTGGCAAATACGCAGTATTTT
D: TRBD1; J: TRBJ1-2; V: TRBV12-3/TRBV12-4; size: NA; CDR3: CASSLPGGRSWTF; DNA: TGTGCCAGCAGTTTACCAGGGGGCCGATCCTGGACCTTC
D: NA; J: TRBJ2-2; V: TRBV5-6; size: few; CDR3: CASSFSEGGELFF; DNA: TGTGCCAGCAGCTTCTCCGAGGGCGGGGAGCTGTTTTTT